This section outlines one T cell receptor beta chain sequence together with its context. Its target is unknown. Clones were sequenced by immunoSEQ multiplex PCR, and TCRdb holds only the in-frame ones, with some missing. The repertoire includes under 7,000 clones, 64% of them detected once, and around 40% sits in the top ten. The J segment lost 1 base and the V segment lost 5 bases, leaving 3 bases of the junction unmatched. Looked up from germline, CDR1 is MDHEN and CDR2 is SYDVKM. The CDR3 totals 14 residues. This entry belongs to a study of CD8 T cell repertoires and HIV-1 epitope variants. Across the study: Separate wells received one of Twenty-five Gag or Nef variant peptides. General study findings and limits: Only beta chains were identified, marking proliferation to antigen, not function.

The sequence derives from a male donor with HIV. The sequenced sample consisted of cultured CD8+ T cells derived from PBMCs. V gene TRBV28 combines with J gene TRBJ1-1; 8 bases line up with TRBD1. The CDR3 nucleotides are TGTGCCAGCAGTCTCGGGACAGGGAACACTGAAGCTTTCTTT. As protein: CASSLGTGNTEAFF.